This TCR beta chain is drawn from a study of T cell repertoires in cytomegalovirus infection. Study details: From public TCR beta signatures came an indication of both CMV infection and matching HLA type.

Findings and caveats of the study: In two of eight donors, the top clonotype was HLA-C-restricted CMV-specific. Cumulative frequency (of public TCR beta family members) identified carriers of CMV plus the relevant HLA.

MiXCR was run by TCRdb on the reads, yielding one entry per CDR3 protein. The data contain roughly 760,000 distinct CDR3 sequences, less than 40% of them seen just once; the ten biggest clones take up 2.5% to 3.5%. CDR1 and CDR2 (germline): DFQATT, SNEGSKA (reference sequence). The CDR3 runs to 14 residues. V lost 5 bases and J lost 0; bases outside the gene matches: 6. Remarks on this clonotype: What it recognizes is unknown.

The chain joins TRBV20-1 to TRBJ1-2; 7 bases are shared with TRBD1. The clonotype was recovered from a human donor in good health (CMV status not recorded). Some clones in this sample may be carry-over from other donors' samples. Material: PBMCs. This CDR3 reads CSADGTATNYGYTF. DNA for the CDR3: TGCAGTGCTGATGGGACAGCTACTAACTATGGCTACACCTTC.